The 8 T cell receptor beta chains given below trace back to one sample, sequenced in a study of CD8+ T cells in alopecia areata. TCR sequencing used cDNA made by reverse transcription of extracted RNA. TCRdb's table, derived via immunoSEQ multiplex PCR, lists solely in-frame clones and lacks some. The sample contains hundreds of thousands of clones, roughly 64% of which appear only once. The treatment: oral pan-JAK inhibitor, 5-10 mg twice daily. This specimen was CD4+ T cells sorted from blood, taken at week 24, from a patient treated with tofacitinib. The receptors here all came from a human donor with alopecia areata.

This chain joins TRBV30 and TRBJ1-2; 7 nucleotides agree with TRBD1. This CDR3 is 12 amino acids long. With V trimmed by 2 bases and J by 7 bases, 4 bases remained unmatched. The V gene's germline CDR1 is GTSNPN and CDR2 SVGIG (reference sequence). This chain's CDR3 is CAWSQTGFGYTF. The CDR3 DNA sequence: TGTGCCTGGAGTCAGACAGGGTTTGGCTACACCTTC.

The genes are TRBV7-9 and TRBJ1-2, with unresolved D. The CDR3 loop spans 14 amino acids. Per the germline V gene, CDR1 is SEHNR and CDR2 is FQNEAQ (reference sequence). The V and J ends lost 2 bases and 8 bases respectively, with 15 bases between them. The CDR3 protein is CASSLRGFVGGYTF. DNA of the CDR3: TGTGCCAGCAGCTTACGAGGTTTTGTGGGCGGCTACACCTTC.

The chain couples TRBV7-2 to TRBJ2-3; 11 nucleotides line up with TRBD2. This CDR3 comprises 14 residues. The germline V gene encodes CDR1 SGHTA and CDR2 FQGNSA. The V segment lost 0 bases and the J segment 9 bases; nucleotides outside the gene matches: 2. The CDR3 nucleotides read TGTGCCAGCAGCTTAGCGGCTAGCGGGGGGACGCAGTATTTT. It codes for CASSLAASGGTQYF.

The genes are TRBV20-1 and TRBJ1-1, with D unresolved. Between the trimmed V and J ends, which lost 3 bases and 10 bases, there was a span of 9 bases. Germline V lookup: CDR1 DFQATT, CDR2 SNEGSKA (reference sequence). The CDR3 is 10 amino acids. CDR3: CSASDLGAFF. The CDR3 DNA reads TGCAGTGCTAGTGATTTGGGAGCTTTCTTT.

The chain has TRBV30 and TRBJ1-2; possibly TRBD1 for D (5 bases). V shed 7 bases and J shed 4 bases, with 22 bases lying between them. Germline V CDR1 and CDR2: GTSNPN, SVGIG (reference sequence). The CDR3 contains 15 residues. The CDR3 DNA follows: TGTGCCTACGCGGGAGGTGGGGGGACTAGCTATGGCTACACCTTC. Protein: CAYAGGGGTSYGYTF.

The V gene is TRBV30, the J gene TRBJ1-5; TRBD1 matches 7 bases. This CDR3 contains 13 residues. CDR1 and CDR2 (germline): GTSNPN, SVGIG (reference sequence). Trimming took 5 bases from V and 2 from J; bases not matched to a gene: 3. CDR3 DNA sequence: TGTGCCTGGGGCGACAGGGGCAATCAGCCCCAGCATTTT. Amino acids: CAWGDRGNQPQHF.

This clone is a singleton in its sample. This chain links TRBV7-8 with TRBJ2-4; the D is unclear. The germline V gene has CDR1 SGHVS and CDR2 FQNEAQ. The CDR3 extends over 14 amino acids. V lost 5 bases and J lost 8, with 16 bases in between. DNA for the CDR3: TGTGCCAGCAGCCCTCATTCCAGACCCGACATTCAGTACTTC. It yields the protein CASSPHSRPDIQYF.

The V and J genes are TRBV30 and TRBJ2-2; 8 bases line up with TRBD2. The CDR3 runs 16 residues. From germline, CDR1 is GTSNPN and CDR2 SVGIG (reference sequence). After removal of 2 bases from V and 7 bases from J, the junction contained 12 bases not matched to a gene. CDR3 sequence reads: CAWSPIPGLVDGELFF. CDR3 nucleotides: TGTGCCTGGAGTCCCATCCCGGGACTAGTGGACGGGGAGCTGTTTTTT. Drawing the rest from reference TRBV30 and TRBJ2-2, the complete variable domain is SQTIHQWPATLVQPVGSPLSLECTVEGTSNPNLYWYRQAAGRGLQLLFYSVGIGQISSEVPQNLSASRPQDRQFILSSKKLLLSDSGFYLCAWSPIPGLVDGELFFGEGSRLTVL.